These T cell receptor beta chains were read from a single sample in a study of cytomegalovirus exposure and HLA in healthy donors. Using immunoSEQ multiplex PCR, the repertoire was profiled, and TCRdb retains in-frame clones only, with some absent. Seen here are 50,000 or so clones, over 70% observed once, and the top ten hold approximately 2.7%. What was sequenced was PBMCs. These receptors were obtained from a man between 18 and 29 years old in good health and CMV-seronegative. Each CDR3 is given with its conserved first and last residue. The D gene is left open where the match is weak. Rows give clone size only sometimes, using once, few, many, or a class for an expanded clone.

few	TRBV5-4	TRBJ2-7	NA	TGTGCCAGCAGCTTGGCCTCAGGGGCCAACTTTTTCTCCTACGAGCAGTACTTC	CASSLASGANFFSYEQYF
NA	TRBV30	TRBJ2-1	NA	TGTGCCTGGAGTAAGTTGCCGGGGAACTACAATGAGCAGTTCTTC	CAWSKLPGNYNEQFF
NA	TRBV7-2	TRBJ2-1	TRBD2	TGTGCCAGCAGCTTATCTAGCGGGAGGGCCGGCGAGCAGTTCTTC	CASSLSSGRAGEQFF
few	TRBV19	TRBJ1-2	NA	TGTGCCAGTAGCTCTACTACAGGGCTGAGCTATGGCTACACCTTC	CASSSTTGLSYGYTF
NA	TRBV6-5	TRBJ1-2	NA	TGTGCCAGCAGTGGAGCTAACTATGGCTACACCTTC	CASSGANYGYTF
NA	TRBV30	TRBJ1-5	TRBD1	TGTGCCTGGAGACAGGGGAATCAGTCCCAGCATTTT	CAWRQGNQSQHF
once	TRBV6-6	TRBJ2-7	NA	TGTGCCAGCAGTTACTCAGGAGACTACGAGCAGTACTTC	CASSYSGDYEQYF
NA	TRBV28	TRBJ1-5	NA	TGTGCCACATTACAGGACAATCAGCCCCAGCATTTT	CATLQDNQPQHF
NA	TRBV6-1	TRBJ2-3	TRBD2	TGTGCCAGCAGTGTGCTAGCGGAAGGGGTGAGGGATACGCAGTATTTT	CASSVLAEGVRDTQYF
NA	TRBV7-6	TRBJ2-5	TRBD2	TGTGCCAGCAGCTTAATAGCGGGAGTCGAAGAGACCCAGTACTTC	CASSLIAGVEETQYF
NA	TRBV28	TRBJ2-7	NA	TGTGCCAGCAGGACGATCAGGGGGGTGAGGAACGAGCAGTACTTC	CASRTIRGVRNEQYF
NA	TRBV7-6	TRBJ2-1	TRBD1	TGTGCCAGCACCTCGAGGGGGCTAGCAGACGAGCAGTTCTTC	CASTSRGLADEQFF
NA	TRBV15	TRBJ2-1	NA	TGTGCCACCAGCAGAGAAATGACAGAGTACAATGAGCAGTTCTTC	CATSREMTEYNEQFF
NA	TRBV13	TRBJ2-7	TRBD2	TGTGCCAGCAGCCTCTTGGGGCGGGGGGATTATTACGAGCAGTACTTC	CASSLLGRGDYYEQYF
NA	TRBV10-3	TRBJ2-3	TRBD2	TGTGCCACCTCGTCGGCTAGCGGGAGTGTGGATACGCAGTATTTT	CATSSASGSVDTQYF
NA	TRBV6-4	TRBJ1-4	NA	TGTGCCAGCCCGGGAAGGACAGATCATGAAAAACTGTTTTTT	CASPGRTDHEKLFF
NA	TRBV19	TRBJ2-1	TRBD2	TGTGCCAGTAGTATAGGACCTAGCGGGAGTGTTGGGAGTGGCAATGAGCAGTTCTTC	CASSIGPSGSVGSGNEQFF
NA	TRBV9	TRBJ1-4	TRBD1	TGTGCCAGCAGCTCAGGACAGGGGCCTAATGAAAAACTGTTTTTT	CASSSGQGPNEKLFF
NA	TRBV13	TRBJ2-5	TRBD2	TGTGCCAGCAGCCAACTAGCGGGAGGGCCGCAGACCCAGTACTTC	CASSQLAGGPQTQYF
NA	TRBV15	TRBJ1-4	NA	TGTGCCACCAGCAGAGATCCGGGTGAAAAACTGTTTTTT	CATSRDPGEKLFF
NA	TRBV7-2	TRBJ2-2	NA	TGTGCCAGCAAGAGGGAGGTTACTCGGGAGCTGTTTTTT	CASKREVTRELFF
few	TRBV7-9	TRBJ2-6	NA	TGTGCCAGCAGCTCTTCTGGGGCCAACGTCCTGACTTTC	CASSSSGANVLTF
NA	TRBV30	TRBJ1-2	NA	TGTGCCTCGAACACCGGGACTTATACCTATGGCTACACCTTC	CASNTGTYTYGYTF
few	TRBV4-1	TRBJ1-5	TRBD1	TGCGCCAGCAGCCAAGGCCTGCAACCCACAGGGGCTCAGCCCCAGCATTTT	CASSQGLQPTGAQPQHF
NA	TRBV5-1	TRBJ1-2	NA	TGCGCCAGCAGCTTCTCAGATAACTATGGCTACACCTTC	CASSFSDNYGYTF
NA	TRBV6-4	TRBJ2-1	NA	TGTGCCAGCAGTGACGGGAGCTCCTACAATGAGCAGTTCTTC	CASSDGSSYNEQFF
NA	TRBV2	TRBJ1-3	NA	TGTGCCAGCAGTACAGACAGTGGAAACACCATATATTTT	CASSTDSGNTIYF
NA	TRBV10-3	TRBJ2-3	NA	TGTGCCATCAGTGAAGGGACTACAGATACGCAGTATTTT	CAISEGTTDTQYF
NA	TRBV7-9	TRBJ2-2	TRBD2	TGTGCCAGCAGCTTACGGCGCCTAGCGGGCGGGACCGGGGAGCTGTTTTTT	CASSLRRLAGGTGELFF
NA	TRBV7-9	TRBJ2-5	NA	TGTGCCAGCAGCTTAAGAGGTCTGGTGGAGACCCAGTACTTC	CASSLRGLVETQYF
once	TRBV15	TRBJ2-7	NA	TGTGCCACCAGCAGCAGGGGAACCTACGAGCAGTACTTC	CATSSRGTYEQYF
NA	TRBV6-5	TRBJ2-5	NA	TGTGCCAGCAGTTATTATCAGGGTCCCCCAGAGACCCAGTACTTC	CASSYYQGPPETQYF
few	TRBV6-5	TRBJ2-5	NA	TGTGCCAGCAGTTACGGGGCAGGGAGGGAGACCCAGTACTTC	CASSYGAGRETQYF
NA	TRBV7-6	TRBJ2-3	NA	TGTGCCAGCAGCCAAGCCCGGGTAGATACGCAGTATTTT	CASSQARVDTQYF
few	TRBV4-1	TRBJ2-2	TRBD2	TGCGCCAGCAGCCGACCAAGAGCGGGAGTTAACACCGGGGAGCTGTTTTTT	CASSRPRAGVNTGELFF
NA	TRBV29-1	TRBJ2-1	TRBD2	TGCAGCGGAACCGGGACTAGCGGGAGGGGTGTTTACAATGAGCAGTTCTTC	CSGTGTSGRGVYNEQFF
NA	TRBV5-1	TRBJ2-1	NA	TGCGCCAGCAGCCGCAGCGGCGGGAACTACAATGAGCAGTTCTTC	CASSRSGGNYNEQFF
NA	TRBV5-4	TRBJ1-1	TRBD1	TGTGCCAGCAGCGATACTTACAGGGGCGCTTTCTTT	CASSDTYRGAFF
few	TRBV6-1	TRBJ2-7	NA	TGTGCCAGCAGTGAGGGAACAGGCGGGCAGTACTTC	CASSEGTGGQYF
once	TRBV6-5	TRBJ2-7	NA	TGTGCCAGCCACCGACTAGGATCCTACGAGCAGTACTTC	CASHRLGSYEQYF
NA	TRBV6-5	TRBJ1-2	NA	TGCGCCAGCACCAAAAATCCTAGCATTGGCTACACCTTC	CASTKNPSIGYTF
NA	TRBV11-1	TRBJ2-1	TRBD2	TGTGCCAGCAGCCGTAGCGGGATTTCCTACAATGAGCAGTTCTTC	CASSRSGISYNEQFF
NA	TRBV6-5	TRBJ2-7	NA	TGTGCCAGTACCTGGGGCCGAACCTCCTACGAGCAGTACTTC	CASTWGRTSYEQYF
once	TRBV11-2	TRBJ2-3	TRBD1	TGTGCCAGCAGCTCCCGGACAGGGGGCACAGATACGCAGTATTTT	CASSSRTGGTDTQYF
NA	TRBV5-1	TRBJ1-1	NA	TGCGCCAGCAGGACGAGGCCCGGGGAAAGCACTGAAGCTTTCTTT	CASRTRPGESTEAFF
NA	TRBV5-1	TRBJ2-3	NA	TGCGCCAGCAGCTTGGGGGGGGGCGTTGGCACAGATACGCAGTATTTT	CASSLGGGVGTDTQYF
NA	TRBV5-8	TRBJ1-5	NA	TGTGCCAGCAGCCCGCAGGGGTTCGGGCAGCCCCAGCATTTT	CASSPQGFGQPQHF
NA	TRBV7-8	TRBJ2-7	TRBD2	TGTGCCAGCAGCACCAGGACTAGCGGGATTAACGAGCAGTACTTC	CASSTRTSGINEQYF
NA	TRBV14	TRBJ2-2	TRBD2	TGTGCCAGCAGCCGAGTGGGACTAGCGGAAATTTGGATGAACACCGGGGAGCTGTTTTTT	CASSRVGLAEIWMNTGELFF
NA	TRBV5-6	TRBJ1-2	NA	TGTGCCAGCAGCTTGGGTGGGGCCGCCTATGGCTACACCTTC	CASSLGGAAYGYTF